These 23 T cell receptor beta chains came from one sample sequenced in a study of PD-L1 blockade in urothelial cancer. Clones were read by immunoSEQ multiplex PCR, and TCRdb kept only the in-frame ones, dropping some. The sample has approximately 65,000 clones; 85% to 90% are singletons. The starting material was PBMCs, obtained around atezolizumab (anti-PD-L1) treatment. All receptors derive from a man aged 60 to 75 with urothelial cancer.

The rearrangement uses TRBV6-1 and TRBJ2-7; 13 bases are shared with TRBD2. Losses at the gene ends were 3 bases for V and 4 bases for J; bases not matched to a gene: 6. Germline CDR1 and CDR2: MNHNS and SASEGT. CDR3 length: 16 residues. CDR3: CASSDGGLAGVYEQYF. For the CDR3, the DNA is TGTGCCAGCAGTGACGGAGGACTAGCGGGAGTTTACGAGCAGTACTTC.

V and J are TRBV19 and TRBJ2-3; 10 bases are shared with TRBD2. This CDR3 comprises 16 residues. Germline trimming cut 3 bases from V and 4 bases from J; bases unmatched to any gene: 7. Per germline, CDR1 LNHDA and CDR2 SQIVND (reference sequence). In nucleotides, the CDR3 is TGTGCCAGTAGTATCATGGCTAGCGGGAGATCAGATACGCAGTATTTT. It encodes CASSIMASGRSDTQYF.

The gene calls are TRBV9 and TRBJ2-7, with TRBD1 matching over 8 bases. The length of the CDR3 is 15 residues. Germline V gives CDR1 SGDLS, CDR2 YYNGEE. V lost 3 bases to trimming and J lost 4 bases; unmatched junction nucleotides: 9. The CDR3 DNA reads TGTGCCAGCAGCGAAAGGACAGGGCTTAGTTACGAGCAGTACTTC. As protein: CASSERTGLSYEQYF. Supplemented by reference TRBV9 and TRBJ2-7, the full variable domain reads DSGVTQTPKHLITATGQRVTLRCSPRSGDLSVYWYQQSLDQGLQFLIQYYNGEERAKGNILERFSAQQFPDLHSELNLSSLELGDSALYFCASSERTGLSYEQYFGPGTRLTVT.

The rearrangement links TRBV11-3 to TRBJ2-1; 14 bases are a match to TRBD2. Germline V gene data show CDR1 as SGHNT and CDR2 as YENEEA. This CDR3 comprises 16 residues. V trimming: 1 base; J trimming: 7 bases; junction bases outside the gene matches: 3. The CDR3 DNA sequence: TGTGCCAGCAGCTTAGGACTAGCGGGAGGGAATAATGAGCAGTTCTTC. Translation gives CASSLGLAGGNNEQFF.

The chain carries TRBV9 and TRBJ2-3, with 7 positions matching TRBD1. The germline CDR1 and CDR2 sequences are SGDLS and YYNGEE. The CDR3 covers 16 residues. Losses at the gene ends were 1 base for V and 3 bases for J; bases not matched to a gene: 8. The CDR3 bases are TGTGCCAGCAGCGTAAAACAGGGGAGTAATACAGATACGCAGTATTTT. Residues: CASSVKQGSNTDTQYF.

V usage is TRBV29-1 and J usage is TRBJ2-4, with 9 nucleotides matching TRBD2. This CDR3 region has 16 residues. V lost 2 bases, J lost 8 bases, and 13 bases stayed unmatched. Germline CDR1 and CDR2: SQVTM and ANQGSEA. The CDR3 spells CSVERVTSGPGDIQYF. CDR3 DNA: TGCAGCGTTGAAAGGGTGACTAGCGGACCGGGGGACATTCAGTACTTC.

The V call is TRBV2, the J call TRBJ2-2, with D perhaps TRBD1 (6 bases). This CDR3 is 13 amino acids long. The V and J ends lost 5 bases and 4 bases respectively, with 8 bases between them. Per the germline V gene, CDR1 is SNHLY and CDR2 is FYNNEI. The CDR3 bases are TGTGCCAGCAGTACAGGGAGCACCGGGGAGCTGTTTTTT. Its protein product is CASSTGSTGELFF.

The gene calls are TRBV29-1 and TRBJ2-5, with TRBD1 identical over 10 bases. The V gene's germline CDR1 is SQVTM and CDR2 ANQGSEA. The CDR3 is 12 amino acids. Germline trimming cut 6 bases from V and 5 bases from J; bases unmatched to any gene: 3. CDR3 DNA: TGCAGCGTGGGACAGGGGAGGGAGACCCAGTACTTC. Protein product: CSVGQGRETQYF.

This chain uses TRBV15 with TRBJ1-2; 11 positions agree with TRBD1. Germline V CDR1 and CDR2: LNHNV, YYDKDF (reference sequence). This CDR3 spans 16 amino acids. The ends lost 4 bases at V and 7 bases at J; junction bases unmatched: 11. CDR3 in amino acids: CATSNLGQGARFGYTF. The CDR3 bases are TGTGCCACCAGCAACCTTGGACAGGGGGCTCGGTTTGGCTACACCTTC.

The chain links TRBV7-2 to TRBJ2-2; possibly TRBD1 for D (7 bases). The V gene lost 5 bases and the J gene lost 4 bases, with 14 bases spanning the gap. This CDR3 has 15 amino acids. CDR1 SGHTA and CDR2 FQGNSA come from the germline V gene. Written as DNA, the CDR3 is TGTGCCAGCAGCCCCGGGCAGGGGGGCACCGGGGAGCTGTTTTTT. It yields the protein CASSPGQGGTGELFF.

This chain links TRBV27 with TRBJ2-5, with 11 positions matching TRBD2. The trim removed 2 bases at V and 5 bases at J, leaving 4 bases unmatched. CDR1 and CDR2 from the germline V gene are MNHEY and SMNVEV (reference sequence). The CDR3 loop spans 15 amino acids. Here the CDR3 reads CASSLLAGGRETQYF. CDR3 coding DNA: TGTGCCAGCAGTTTACTAGCGGGGGGCCGGGAGACCCAGTACTTC.

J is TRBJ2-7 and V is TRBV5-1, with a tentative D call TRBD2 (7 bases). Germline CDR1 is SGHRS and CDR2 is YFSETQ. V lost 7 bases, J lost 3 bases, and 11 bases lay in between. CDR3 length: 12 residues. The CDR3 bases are TGCGCCAGCCGAGGGGGGGGCTACGAGCAGTACTTC. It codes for CASRGGGYEQYF.

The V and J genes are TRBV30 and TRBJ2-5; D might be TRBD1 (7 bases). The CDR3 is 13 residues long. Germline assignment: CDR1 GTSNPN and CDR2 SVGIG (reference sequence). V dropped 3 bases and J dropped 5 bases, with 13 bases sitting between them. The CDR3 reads CAWSRTGGETQYF. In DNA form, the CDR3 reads TGTGCCTGGAGCAGGACAGGAGGGGAGACCCAGTACTTC.

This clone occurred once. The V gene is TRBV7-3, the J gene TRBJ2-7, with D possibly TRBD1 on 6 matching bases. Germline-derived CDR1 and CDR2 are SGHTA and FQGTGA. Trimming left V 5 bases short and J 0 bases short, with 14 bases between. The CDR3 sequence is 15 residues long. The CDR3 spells CASSPKGGASYEQYF. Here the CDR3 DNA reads TGTGCCAGCAGCCCCAAAGGGGGTGCCTCCTACGAGCAGTACTTC.

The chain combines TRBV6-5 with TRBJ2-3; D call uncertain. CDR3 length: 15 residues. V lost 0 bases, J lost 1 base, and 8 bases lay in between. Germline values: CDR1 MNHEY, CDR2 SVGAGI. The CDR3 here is CASSYSRFGTDTQYF. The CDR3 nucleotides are TGTGCCAGCAGTTACTCGAGGTTCGGCACAGATACGCAGTATTTT.

The CDR3 sequence: CASSSSGTYQETQYF. The CDR3 DNA follows: TGTGCCAGCAGCTCGTCCGGGACTTATCAAGAGACCCAGTACTTC. The chain is built from TRBV7-3 and TRBJ2-5; D is perhaps TRBD2 (6 bases). The CDR3 sequence is 15 residues long. From germline, CDR1 is SGHTA and CDR2 FQGTGA. V was shortened by 4 bases and J by 2 bases, with 14 bases between the two germline ends.

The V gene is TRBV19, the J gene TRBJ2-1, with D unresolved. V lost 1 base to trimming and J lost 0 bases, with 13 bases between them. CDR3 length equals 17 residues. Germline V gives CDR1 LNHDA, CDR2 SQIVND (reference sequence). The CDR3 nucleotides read TGTGCCAGTAGTATAGGGTCGGGTACCAGCTCCTACAATGAGCAGTTCTTC. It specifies CASSIGSGTSSYNEQFF. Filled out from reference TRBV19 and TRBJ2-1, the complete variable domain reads DGGITQSPKYLFRKEGQNVTLSCEQNLNHDAMYWYRQDPGQGLRLIYYSQIVNDFQKGDIAEGYSVSREKKESFPLTVTSAQKNPTAFYLCASSIGSGTSSYNEQFFGPGTRLTVL.

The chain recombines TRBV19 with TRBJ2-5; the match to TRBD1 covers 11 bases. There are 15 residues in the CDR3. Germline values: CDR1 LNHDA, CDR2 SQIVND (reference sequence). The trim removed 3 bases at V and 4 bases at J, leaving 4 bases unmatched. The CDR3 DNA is TGTGCCAGTAGTATTCCGGGACAGGGGGGAGAGACCCAGTACTTC. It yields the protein CASSIPGQGGETQYF.

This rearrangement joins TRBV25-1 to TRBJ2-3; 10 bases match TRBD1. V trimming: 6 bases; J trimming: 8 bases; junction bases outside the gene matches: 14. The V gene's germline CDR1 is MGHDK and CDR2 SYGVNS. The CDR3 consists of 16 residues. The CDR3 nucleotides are TGTGCCAGCAGGCCCTCGGACAGGGGGTTGAGGGGTACGCAGTATTTT. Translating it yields CASRPSDRGLRGTQYF. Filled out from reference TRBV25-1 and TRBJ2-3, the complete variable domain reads EADIYQTPRYLVIGTGKKITLECSQTMGHDKMYWYQQDPGMELHLIHYSYGVNSTEKGDLSSESTVSRIRTEHFPLTLESARPSHTSQYLCASRPSDRGLRGTQYFGPGTRLTVL.

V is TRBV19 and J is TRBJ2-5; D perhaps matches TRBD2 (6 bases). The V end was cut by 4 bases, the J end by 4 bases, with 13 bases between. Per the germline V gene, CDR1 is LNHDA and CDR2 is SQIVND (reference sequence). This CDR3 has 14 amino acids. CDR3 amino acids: CASSSPGVGETQYF. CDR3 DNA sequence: TGTGCCAGTAGTAGCCCGGGGGTGGGAGAGACCCAGTACTTC. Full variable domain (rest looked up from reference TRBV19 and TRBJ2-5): DGGITQSPKYLFRKEGQNVTLSCEQNLNHDAMYWYRQDPGQGLRLIYYSQIVNDFQKGDIAEGYSVSREKKESFPLTVTSAQKNPTAFYLCASSSPGVGETQYFGPGTRLLVL.

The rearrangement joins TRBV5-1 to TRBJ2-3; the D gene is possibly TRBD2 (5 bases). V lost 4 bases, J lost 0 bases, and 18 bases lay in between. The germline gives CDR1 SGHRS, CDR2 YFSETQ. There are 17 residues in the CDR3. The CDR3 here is CASSKSAGIASTDTQYF. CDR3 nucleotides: TGCGCCAGCAGCAAATCGGCCGGGATCGCTAGCACAGATACGCAGTATTTT. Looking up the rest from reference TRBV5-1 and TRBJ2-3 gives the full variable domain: KAGVTQTPRYLIKTRGQQVTLSCSPISGHRSVSWYQQTPGQGLQFLFEYFSETQRNKGNFPGRFSGRQFSNSRSEMNVSTLELGDSALYLCASSKSAGIASTDTQYFGPGTRLTVL.

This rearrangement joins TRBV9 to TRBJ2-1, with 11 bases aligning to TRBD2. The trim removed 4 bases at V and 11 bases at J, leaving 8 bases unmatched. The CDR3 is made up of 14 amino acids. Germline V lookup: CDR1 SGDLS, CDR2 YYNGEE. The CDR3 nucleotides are TGTGCCAGCAGCCCCGGGACTAGCGGATCTAAGCAGTTCTTC. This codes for CASSPGTSGSKQFF.

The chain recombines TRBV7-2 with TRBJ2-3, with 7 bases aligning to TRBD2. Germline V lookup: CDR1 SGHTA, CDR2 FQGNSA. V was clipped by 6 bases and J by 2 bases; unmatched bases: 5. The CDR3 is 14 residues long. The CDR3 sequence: CASRSGVITDTQYF. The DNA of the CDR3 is TGTGCCAGCAGGAGCGGGGTAATCACAGATACGCAGTATTTT.